One and the same sample provided the 20 T cell receptor beta chains below, sequenced in a study of blood T cells in healthy people across ages. Using a J-beta primer mix together with a sample-barcoded 5' primer, a second PCR was run for 7 to 11 cycles. MiXCR was run by TCRdb on the 5' RACE reads, yielding one entry per CDR3 protein. The sample consists of 1.5 million to 1.9 million distinct CDR3 sequences, approximately 39% of them appearing once. Sequenced: blood. Source of these receptors: a woman aged 18-30 years in good health.

V gene TRBV12-3 or TRBV12-4 combines with J gene TRBJ2-1; tentative D call: TRBD1 (5 bases). The CDR3 sequence is 12 residues long. With 4 bases removed from V and 10 bases from J, the gap between germline ends came to 11 bases. CDR3 sequence (DNA): TGTGCCAGCAGTTGGGTACAGGCCGAGCAGTTCTTC. It specifies CASSWVQAEQFF.

V and J are TRBV28 and TRBJ1-5; 7 nucleotides line up with TRBD1. The germline V gene has CDR1 MDHEN and CDR2 SYDVKM. The CDR3 runs 14 residues. Written as DNA, the CDR3 is TGTGCAATATGGACAGGACGTAGCAATCAGCCCCAGCATTTT. Residues: CAIWTGRSNQPQHF. The whole variable domain, remainder taken from reference TRBV28 and TRBJ1-5, is DVKVTQSSRYLVKRTGEKVFLECVQDMDHENMFWYRQDPGLGLRLIYFSYDVKMKEKGDIPEGYSVSREKKERFSLILESASTNQTSMYLCAIWTGRSNQPQHFGDGTRLSIL.

This clonotype was seen more than once but under ten times. The gene calls are TRBV4-3 and TRBJ2-4, with 7 positions matching TRBD2. This CDR3 is 19 amino acids long. Germline trimming cut 5 bases from V and 0 bases from J; bases unmatched to any gene: 16. Per germline, CDR1 LGHNA and CDR2 YSLEER. CDR3 in DNA: TGCGCCAGCAGCGCCAAGATAGTAGCGGGTGAACTAGCCAAAAACATTCAGTACTTC. Its translation is CASSAKIVAGELAKNIQYF.

The chain recombines TRBV4-2 with TRBJ2-1, with D tentatively TRBD1 (5 bases). The CDR3 loop spans 13 amino acids. Germline lookup yields CDR1 LGHNA and CDR2 YNFKEQ. V gave up 1 base and J gave up 5 bases, with 6 bases separating them. CDR3 protein: CASSQVQDNEQFF. The CDR3 coding sequence is TGTGCCAGCAGCCAAGTACAGGACAATGAGCAGTTCTTC.

Turning to this clonotype: Germline and junction disagree at one end, which may indicate a read error. The chain has TRBV4-1 and TRBJ2-1; 9 positions agree with TRBD1. This CDR3 region has 13 residues. CDR1 and CDR2 (germline): MGHRA, YSYEKL. CDR3 bases: TGCGCCAGCAACCAACTAGGACAGGGGGAGCAGTTCTTC. Residues: CASNQLGQGEQFF.

This clonotype showed up just a few times. This rearrangement joins TRBV7-9 to TRBJ1-1, with 9 bases identical to TRBD1. Germline V gene sequence: CDR1 SEHNR, CDR2 FQNEAQ (reference sequence). The J segment lost 3 bases and the V segment lost 11 bases, leaving 7 bases of the junction unmatched. The CDR3 covers 13 residues. Written as DNA, the CDR3 is TGTGCCGGACAGGGGACGGGTGACACTGAAGCTTTCTTT. It specifies CAGQGTGDTEAFF.

The chain joins TRBV19 to TRBJ2-7; perhaps D is TRBD1 or TRBD2 (6 bases each). Trimming took 3 bases from V and 2 from J, leaving 14 bases between them. CDR1 and CDR2 (germline): LNHDA, SQIVND (reference sequence). The CDR3 consists of 15 residues. This chain's CDR3 is CASSIGGQGTYEQYF. CDR3 nucleotide sequence: TGTGCCAGTAGTATTGGGGGGCAAGGAACCTACGAGCAGTACTTC.

To note about this clonotype: A read error may account for a junction end that differs from germline. V usage is TRBV3-1 and J usage is TRBJ2-1; D gene ambiguous. Germline V CDR1 and CDR2: LGHDT, YNNKEL (reference sequence). This CDR3 spans 14 amino acids. The DNA of the CDR3 is TGCGCCAGCAGCCTGGATTCCATCCTTGGTGAGCAGTTCTTC. Protein product: CASSLDSILGEQFF.

This clonotype was found a few times. The CDR3 protein is CSARDRRRGFVTDTQYF. The CDR3, as DNA: TGCAGTGCTAGAGATCGGAGGCGGGGGTTCGTCACAGATACGCAGTATTTT. The chain joins TRBV20-1 to TRBJ2-3, with 7 bases matching TRBD2. The CDR3 runs 17 residues. The germline CDR1 and CDR2 sequences are DFQATT and SNEGSKA (reference sequence). V gave up 0 bases and J gave up 2 bases; unmatched junction bases: 11.

The sample holds a few counts of this clonotype. The CDR3 here is CSANSNEKLFF. The CDR3 nucleotides read TGCAGTGCTAATTCGAACGAAAAACTGTTTTTT. The chain joins TRBV20-1 to TRBJ1-4; D remains unclear. This CDR3 is built from 11 residues. Deletions cut 4 bases from V and 8 bases from J, with 8 bases between. Looked up from germline, CDR1 is DFQATT and CDR2 is SNEGSKA (reference sequence).

J is TRBJ2-2 and V is TRBV19; TRBD1 is a possible D gene (6 bases). The V gene's germline CDR1 is LNHDA and CDR2 SQIVND (reference sequence). Trimming removed 2 bases from V and 2 bases from J, with 9 bases in between. The length of the CDR3 is 15 residues. CDR3 bases: TGTGCCAGTAGTATAAGACAGGCTAACACCGGGGAGCTGTTTTTT. It encodes CASSIRQANTGELFF.

The chain is built from TRBV7-9 and TRBJ2-7; D unresolved. Germline V gene lookup returns CDR1 SEHNR and CDR2 FQNEAQ (reference sequence). The germline V and J ends were trimmed by 1 base and 4 bases, with 11 bases remaining between them. The CDR3 is 14 amino acids. This CDR3 is CASSLDSGFYEQYF. As DNA, the CDR3 is TGTGCCAGCAGCTTAGATTCAGGATTTTACGAGCAGTACTTC. The variable domain in full, completed from reference TRBV7-9 and TRBJ2-7, reads DTGVSQNPRHKITKRGQNVTFRCDPISEHNRLYWYRQTLGQGPEFLTYFQNEAQLEKSRLLSDRFSAERPKGSFSTLEIQRTEQGDSAMYLCASSLDSGFYEQYFGPGTRLTVT.

Of note for this clonotype: One end of the junction varies from germline; a read error may be responsible. The rearrangement links TRBV20-1 to TRBJ1-6; perhaps TRBD1 as D (5 bases). This CDR3 region has 16 residues. Germline V gives CDR1 DFQATT, CDR2 SNEGSKA (reference sequence). The CDR3 DNA is TGCAGTGCTTCGGTTCTAAGGGGAGATAGCAGGACACCCCCCCACTTT. It yields the protein CSASVLRGDSRTPPHF.

V and J are TRBV28 and TRBJ1-4; no firm D call. In germline, CDR1 is MDHEN, CDR2 SYDVKM. V was cut by 6 bases and J by 5 bases, with 13 bases left in between. The CDR3 length is 14 residues. CDR3 sequence reads: CASSRPGRNEKLFF. As DNA, the CDR3 is TGTGCCAGCAGCCGGCCGGGGAGAAATGAAAAACTGTTTTTT.

This sequence joins TRBV2 and TRBJ2-3; D gene uncertain. From germline, CDR1 is SNHLY and CDR2 FYNNEI. The V end was cut by 6 bases, the J end by 1 base, with 14 bases between. The CDR3 contains 15 residues. Here the CDR3 reads CASSRVRGGTDTQYF. Written as DNA, the CDR3 is TGTGCCAGCAGCCGCGTCCGTGGGGGCACAGATACGCAGTATTTT. The entire variable domain, with the rest obtained from reference TRBV2 and TRBJ2-3, is as follows: EPEVTQTPSHQVTQMGQEVILRCVPISNHLYFYWYRQILGQKVEFLVSFYNNEISEKSEIFDDQFSVERPDGSNFTLKIRSTKLEDSAMYFCASSRVRGGTDTQYFGPGTRLTVL.

The chain uses TRBV6-2 or TRBV6-3 and TRBJ1-1; a possible D gene is TRBD1 (5 bases). Trimming left V 8 bases short and J 0 bases short, with 25 bases between. Germline CDR1 reads MNHEY; CDR2 reads SVGEGT. This CDR3 region has 18 residues. CDR3 residues: CASLHRDWWFGMNTEAFF. CDR3 DNA sequence: TGTGCCAGCCTTCACCGGGACTGGTGGTTCGGAATGAACACTGAAGCTTTCTTT.

CDR3 in DNA: TGTGCCAGCAGTTCCGGGGGCTACTTTCTCAATGAGCAGTACTTC. Encoded protein: CASSSGGYFLNEQYF. This sequence joins TRBV12-3 or TRBV12-4 and TRBJ2-5, with D possibly called TRBD1 or TRBD2 (6 bases each). The CDR3 is 15 amino acids. Deletions cut 4 bases from V and 11 bases from J, with 23 bases between.

CDR3 nucleotides: TGTGCCAGCAGCCAAGGCTCCATCCGAAATGAGCAGTTCTTC. Its protein product is CASSQGSIRNEQFF. This chain joins TRBV14 and TRBJ2-1; the D is unclear. Germline V gives CDR1 SGHDN, CDR2 FVKESK. V lost 1 base and J lost 7, with 11 bases in between. The CDR3 spans 14 residues.

The CDR3 DNA follows: TGCGCCAGCAGCCACTACCCCCGTGGGGCCAACGTCCTGACTTTC. Translation gives CASSHYPRGANVLTF. J is TRBJ2-6 and V is TRBV4-1; no clear D gene. This CDR3 comprises 15 residues. Trimming took 3 bases from V and 3 from J, leaving 9 bases between them. The V gene's germline CDR1 is MGHRA and CDR2 YSYEKL.

Turning to this clonotype: A much larger clone sits a single nucleotide away, making a read error possible. The chain combines TRBV7-9 with TRBJ2-7, with TRBD2 as a possible D gene (5 bases). The germline CDR1 and CDR2 sequences are SEHNR and FQNEAQ (reference sequence). The CDR3 length is 12 residues. DNA of the CDR3: TGTGCCAGCGGCTTACTAGGAGTCGAGCAGTACTTC. Translating it yields CASGLLGVEQYF. The complete variable domain, with remaining parts taken from reference TRBV7-9 and TRBJ2-7, reads DTGVSQNPRHKITKRGQNVTFRCDPISEHNRLYWYRQTLGQGPEFLTYFQNEAQLEKSRLLSDRFSAERPKGSFSTLEIQRTEQGDSAMYLCASGLLGVEQYFGPGTRLTVT.